This T cell receptor (beta chain) was captured by sequencing in a study of blood T cell repertoires in COVID-19. TCRdb keeps only in-frame clones here, not all; method: immunoSEQ multiplex PCR. The data hold some 180,000 clones, with about 90% observed a single time. The CDR3 is 11 amino acids. Germline assignment: CDR1 MGHRA and CDR2 YSYEKL. The V and J ends lost 4 bases and 8 bases respectively, with 8 bases between them. What was sequenced was peripheral blood. The clonotype originates from a man in his sixties with active or convalescent COVID-19. The chain recombines TRBV4-1 with TRBJ1-1; D might be TRBD1 (5 bases). The CDR3 is CASSRNREAFF. CDR3 coding DNA: TGCGCCAGCAGCCGGAACAGGGAAGCTTTCTTT.